Below are 21 T cell receptor beta chains sequenced from a single sample in a study of blood T cell repertoires in COVID-19. Clones were sequenced by immunoSEQ multiplex PCR, and TCRdb holds only the in-frame ones, with some missing. The sample lists about 220,000 clones; roughly 87% were seen once. Material: PBMCs or T cells enriched from blood (not recorded which). The receptors here all came from a woman aged 25 to 45 with acute COVID-19.

V gene TRBV2 combines with J gene TRBJ1-1; the D gene is possibly TRBD1 (5 bases). The germline gives CDR1 SNHLY, CDR2 FYNNEI. The CDR3 consists of 13 residues. Trimming cost V 6 bases and J 3 bases, with 11 bases left between them. The CDR3, as DNA: TGTGCCAGCAGATCGGGGGACTACACTGAAGCTTTCTTT. Residues: CASRSGDYTEAFF.

V is TRBV3-1 (or the pseudogene TRBV3-2) and J is TRBJ2-3; TRBD2 might be the D (5 bases). V lost 0 bases, J lost 3 bases, and 13 bases lay in between. CDR1 LGHDT and CDR2 YNNKEL come from the germline V gene (reference sequence). The CDR3 sequence is 16 residues long. The CDR3 reads CASSQDQDLVTDTQYF. CDR3 DNA sequence: TGTGCCAGCAGCCAAGATCAGGACTTAGTAACAGATACGCAGTATTTT.

The chain combines TRBV4-1 with TRBJ2-1, with a tentative D call TRBD2 (6 bases). Trimming stripped 0 bases from V and 6 bases from J, with 15 bases between. Germline V lookup: CDR1 MGHRA, CDR2 YSYEKL. The CDR3 sequence is 16 residues long. CDR3 in DNA: TGCGCCAGCAGCCAAGATCCCCCAGGAGGGCCCAATGAGCAGTTCTTC. Translated: CASSQDPPGGPNEQFF.

The V and J genes are TRBV2 and TRBJ2-1; 7 bases align to TRBD2. The CDR3 runs 14 residues. Germline V gene sequence: CDR1 SNHLY, CDR2 FYNNEI. Trimming cost V 5 bases and J 3 bases; bases outside gene matches: 4. The CDR3 is CASSRLADYNEQFF. CDR3 bases: TGTGCCAGCAGTAGACTAGCAGACTACAATGAGCAGTTCTTC.

V usage is TRBV7-2 and J usage is TRBJ2-1; D may be TRBD1 (5 bases). CDR3 length: 14 residues. The V gene lost 5 bases and the J gene lost 5 bases, with 13 bases spanning the gap. Germline values: CDR1 SGHTA, CDR2 FQGNSA. The DNA for the CDR3 is TGTGCCAGCAGCCAGGACACCAGAAACAATGAGCAGTTCTTC. This sequence encodes CASSQDTRNNEQFF.

The chain is built from TRBV6-2 or TRBV6-3 and TRBJ2-7; 7 bases are shared with TRBD2. Germline trimming cut 2 bases from V and 5 bases from J; bases unmatched to any gene: 15. CDR3 size: 17 residues. Germline V gene data show CDR1 as MNHEY and CDR2 as SVGEGT. For the CDR3, the DNA is TGTGCCAGCAGTTACCGAGAAATACCGGGGGGTCGCCACGAGCAGTACTTC. It codes for CASSYREIPGGRHEQYF.

The chain has TRBV3-1 (or the pseudogene TRBV3-2) and TRBJ2-1; possibly TRBD2 for D (6 bases). The germline V gene encodes CDR1 LGHDT and CDR2 YNNKEL (reference sequence). Trimming stripped 1 base from V and 0 bases from J, with 16 bases between. The CDR3 consists of 18 residues. CDR3 residues: CASSQGEVFYSSYNEQFF. DNA of the CDR3: TGTGCCAGCAGCCAAGGGGAGGTCTTTTATAGCTCCTACAATGAGCAGTTCTTC.

The genes are TRBV7-2 and TRBJ1-5; maybe TRBD1 (5 bases). V was clipped by 5 bases and J by 1 base, with 15 bases between them. This CDR3 is built from 16 residues. Germline V CDR1 and CDR2: SGHTA, FQGNSA. The DNA of the CDR3 is TGTGCCAGCAGCCTTGGGGGGGGACGAAGCAATCAGCCCCAGCATTTT. Residues: CASSLGGGRSNQPQHF.

The V and J genes are TRBV7-9 and TRBJ1-1, with 9 bases aligning to TRBD1. V was pared by 6 bases and J by 4 bases, with 9 bases of the junction left unmatched. Germline CDR1 and CDR2: SEHNR and FQNEAQ (reference sequence). This CDR3 comprises 15 residues. CDR3 DNA: TGTGCCAGCAGTATAATGGGACAGGGATTCACTGAAGCTTTCTTT. Translation gives CASSIMGQGFTEAFF.

This clone has a single count. V usage is TRBV7-8 and J usage is TRBJ2-1; perhaps TRBD1 as D (6 bases). There are 15 residues in the CDR3. V was cut by 5 bases and J by 1 base, with 12 bases left in between. Germline V gene data show CDR1 as SGHVS and CDR2 as FQNEAQ. CDR3 coding DNA: TGTGCCAGCAGCCTCGGGACACCTTCCTACAATGAGCAGTTCTTC. Translated: CASSLGTPSYNEQFF.

The rearrangement uses TRBV7-9 and TRBJ2-1; 10 bases map to TRBD2. Looked up from germline, CDR1 is SEHNR and CDR2 is FQNEAQ (reference sequence). The CDR3 runs to 17 residues. V was pared by 5 bases and J by 0 bases, with 7 bases of the junction left unmatched. In DNA, the CDR3 is TGTGCCAGCAGCCCCTGGAGCGGGGGGGACTCCTACAATGAGCAGTTCTTC. This encodes CASSPWSGGDSYNEQFF.

The chain uses TRBV7-2 and TRBJ2-5; D is unresolved. Germline V gives CDR1 SGHTA, CDR2 FQGNSA. This CDR3 is 14 amino acids long. V was clipped by 2 bases and J by 3 bases, with 10 bases between them. The DNA for the CDR3 is TGTGCCAGCAGCTTATTCTACCGCGAAGAGACCCAGTACTTC. As protein: CASSLFYREETQYF.

The V gene is TRBV27, the J gene TRBJ1-3; 9 bases fit TRBD1. The CDR3 length is 14 residues. V gave up 9 bases and J gave up 3 bases; unmatched junction bases: 6. Germline V lookup: CDR1 MNHEY, CDR2 SMNVEV (reference sequence). The DNA for the CDR3 is TGTGCCAGTGCGGCGGGACAGGGTGGAAACACCATATATTTT. Encoded protein: CASAAGQGGNTIYF.

J is TRBJ2-7 and V is TRBV5-1; 8 bases align to TRBD2. This CDR3 region has 14 residues. With V trimmed by 3 bases and J by 4 bases, 6 bases remained unmatched. Looked up from germline, CDR1 is SGHRS and CDR2 is YFSETQ. This CDR3 is CASSSPGGAYEQYF. The CDR3 nucleotides are TGCGCCAGCAGCTCCCCCGGGGGGGCGTACGAGCAGTACTTC.

The chain uses TRBV7-2 and TRBJ2-2; 9 positions match TRBD1. Trimming took 5 bases from V and 0 from J; bases not matched to a gene: 7. Germline V gives CDR1 SGHTA, CDR2 FQGNSA. This CDR3 contains 17 residues. CDR3 coding DNA: TGTGCCAGCAGCATCTCCGGGACAGGGTCGAACACCGGGGAGCTGTTTTTT. This translates into CASSISGTGSNTGELFF.

V and J are TRBV7-8 and TRBJ2-1, with TRBD2 matching over 8 bases. CDR3 length: 15 amino acids. V lost 5 bases, J lost 4 bases, and 7 bases stayed unmatched. Germline CDR1 reads SGHVS; CDR2 reads FQNEAQ. This chain's CDR3 is CASSAGRGDYNEQFF. The CDR3 region has the DNA TGTGCCAGCAGCGCGGGGCGGGGGGATTACAATGAGCAGTTCTTC. Full variable domain (missing parts from reference TRBV7-8 and TRBJ2-1): GAGVSQSPRYKVAKRGQDVALRCDPISGHVSLFWYQQALGQGPEFLTYFQNEAQLDKSGLPSDRFFAERPEGSVSTLKIQRTQQEDSAVYLCASSAGRGDYNEQFFGPGTRLTVL.

The V and J genes are TRBV5-8 and TRBJ1-1, with 8 bases fitting TRBD1. The germline V gene has CDR1 SGHTS and CDR2 YDEGEE. The CDR3 is made up of 15 amino acids. V was pared by 0 bases and J by 1 base, with 2 bases of the junction left unmatched. CDR3 nucleotides: TGTGCCAGCAGCTTGGGGACAGGGAAGAACACTGAAGCTTTCTTT. Translated: CASSLGTGKNTEAFF.

The J gene is TRBJ1-2, the V gene TRBV3-1 (or the pseudogene TRBV3-2); tentatively, D is TRBD1 (6 bases). The V end lost 0 bases, the J end lost 7 bases, and 15 bases lay between the germline ends. Germline CDR1 is LGHDT and CDR2 is YNNKEL (reference sequence). The CDR3 is 15 residues long. CDR3: CASSQDHFEGVGYTF. CDR3 nucleotides: TGTGCCAGCAGCCAAGATCATTTCGAGGGGGTTGGCTACACCTTC.

The V and J genes are TRBV19 and TRBJ1-1, with 7 nucleotides matching TRBD1. The germline gives CDR1 LNHDA, CDR2 SQIVND (reference sequence). CDR3 size: 16 residues. With V trimmed by 7 bases and J by 1 base, 12 bases remained unmatched. This CDR3 is CASKPRTGGTNTEAFF. The CDR3, as DNA: TGTGCCAGTAAACCAAGGACAGGAGGGACGAACACTGAAGCTTTCTTT.

The chain combines TRBV11-2 with TRBJ1-1, with 9 bases matching TRBD1. Per germline, CDR1 SGHAT and CDR2 FQNNGV. This CDR3 spans 15 amino acids. Trimming took 5 bases from V and 1 from J; bases not matched to a gene: 5. DNA for the CDR3: TGTGCCAGCAGCGTACAGGGGGCGTCGAACACTGAAGCTTTCTTT. It specifies CASSVQGASNTEAFF. The full variable domain, completed using reference TRBV11-2 and TRBJ1-1, is EAGVAQSPRYKIIEKRQSVAFWCNPISGHATLYWYQQILGQGPKLLIQFQNNGVVDDSQLPKDRFSAERLKGVDSTLKIQPAKLEDSAVYLCASSVQGASNTEAFFGQGTRLTVV.

V usage is TRBV5-1 and J usage is TRBJ1-1, with 7 bases aligning to TRBD1. Germline V lookup: CDR1 SGHRS, CDR2 YFSETQ. V lost 0 bases, J lost 0 bases, and 2 bases stayed unmatched. This CDR3 region has 15 residues. Here the CDR3 reads CASSLGTGMNTEAFF. DNA of the CDR3: TGCGCCAGCAGCTTGGGGACAGGAATGAACACTGAAGCTTTCTTT.